A single sample is the source of the 17 T cell receptor beta chains below, sequenced in a study of breast tumors, draining lymph nodes, adjacent tissues (dated by TCRdb to the mid-2010s). The lymph node samples were taken from the axillary draining lymph nodes of breast cancer patients. Library preparation employed multiplex PCR. These reads were obtained on an Illumina HiSeq 2000. The public reads were reprocessed in TCRdb via fastp at Q25 and MiXCR, keeping in-frame beta chains. Rows with one shared CDR3 protein collapse into an entry with the most common genes and DNA. The sample table contains about 220,000 distinct CDR3 sequences; only one count was recorded for under 35% of them. The ten largest make up over 3.5% of the sample. The sequencing input was axillary lymph node tissue. These TCRs come from a female donor with breast cancer. Some clones in this sample may be carry-over from other donors' samples.

V gene TRBV2 combines with J gene TRBJ2-6; the D is unclear. There are 16 residues in the CDR3. V shed 0 bases and J shed 0 bases, with 6 bases lying between them. From germline, CDR1 is SNHLY and CDR2 FYNNEI. The CDR3 bases are TGTGCCAGCAGTGAAGCAGTAAACTCTGGGGCCAACGTCCTGACTTTC. Translating gives CASSEAVNSGANVLTF.

This clonotype was found many times. The rearrangement links TRBV7-9 to TRBJ2-3, with a weak D call TRBD1 (5 bases). Germline CDR1 and CDR2: SEHNR and FQNEAQ (reference sequence). The CDR3 covers 15 residues. Between the trimmed V and J ends, which lost 1 base and 1 base, there was a span of 9 bases. The CDR3 nucleotides are TGTGCCAGCAGCTTAGTTCTCAGGGGCACAGATACGCAGTATTTT. Translating gives CASSLVLRGTDTQYF.

Worth noting for this clonotype: A much larger clone differs by one base, so this may be a read error. The conserved final phenylalanine or tryptophan is absent from the CDR3, which likely points to a read error. The genes are TRBV7-2 and TRBJ2-5; 10 bases agree with TRBD1. V shed 6 bases and J 5 bases; nucleotides not matched to a gene: 6. Germline loops: CDR1 SGHTA, CDR2 FQGNSA. The CDR3 runs to 14 residues. CDR3: CASRPKDRGETQYL. In nucleotides, the CDR3 is TGTGCCAGCAGGCCCAAGGACAGGGGGGAGACCCAGTACCTC.

This clonotype was seen more than once but under ten times. This chain connects TRBV18 to TRBJ2-3; D remains unclear. This CDR3 spans 14 amino acids. The germline V gene encodes CDR1 KGHSH and CDR2 LQKENI. V was cut by 8 bases and J by 0 bases, with 12 bases left in between. CDR3 in DNA: TGTGCCAGCCAACCCATGGGTAGCACAGATACGCAGTATTTT. Amino acids: CASQPMGSTDTQYF. The full variable domain, rest sourced from reference TRBV18 and TRBJ2-3, is NAGVMQNPRHLVRRRGQEARLRCSPMKGHSHVYWYRQLPEEGLKFMVYLQKENIIDESGMPKERFSAEFPKEGPSILRIQQVVRGDSAAYFCASQPMGSTDTQYFGPGTRLTVL.

As for this clonotype: This may be a read error: a much more frequent sequence differs by one nucleotide. The rearrangement joins TRBV11-3 to TRBJ1-2; 8 bases line up with TRBD1. Germline values: CDR1 SGHNT, CDR2 YENEEA. With V trimmed by 5 bases and J by 8 bases, 10 bases remained unmatched. The CDR3 totals 14 residues. CDR3: CASSQGQGPYGYTF. CDR3 bases: TGTGCCAGCAGCCAAGGACAGGGACCATACGGCTACACCTTC.

The rearrangement uses TRBV20-1 and TRBJ2-5, with D perhaps given as TRBD1 or TRBD2 (5 bases each). This CDR3 has 17 residues. Germline lookup yields CDR1 DFQATT and CDR2 SNEGSKA (reference sequence). With 5 bases removed from V and 5 bases from J, the gap between germline ends came to 27 bases. The CDR3 DNA reads as TGCAGTGCTCAAAGGGGTCCTAGCACAGGTTTTAGGGAGACCCAGTACTTC. It is translated as CSAQRGPSTGFRETQYF.

This clonotype occurred many times. This chain connects TRBV20-1 to TRBJ1-2; possible D gene TRBD1, 5 bases. Germline V gives CDR1 DFQATT, CDR2 SNEGSKA (reference sequence). This CDR3 has 9 residues. Trimming shortened V by 6 bases and J by 9 bases, and 8 bases separated the two germline ends. CDR3 protein: CSAPGRYTF. The DNA for the CDR3 is TGCAGTGCCCCGGGGCGCTACACCTTC.

In its sample, this clonotype was seen many times. The chain joins TRBV28 to TRBJ2-6; D call uncertain. The CDR3 totals 12 residues. The germline gives CDR1 MDHEN, CDR2 SYDVKM. With 6 bases removed from V and 7 bases from J, the gap between germline ends came to 7 bases. CDR3 loop: CASSTNANVLTF. DNA for the CDR3: TGTGCCAGCAGCACCAATGCCAACGTCCTGACTTTC.

This clonotype has more than one count but fewer than ten. A much more abundant neighbour one base away suggests this may be a read error. V usage is TRBV20-1 and J usage is TRBJ2-7; D is possibly TRBD2 (5 bases). The CDR3 extends over 12 amino acids. CDR1 DFQATT and CDR2 SNEGSKA come from the germline V gene (reference sequence). The V gene lost 6 bases and the J gene lost 4 bases, with 13 bases spanning the gap. The CDR3 bases are TGCAGTGCCTCCGGGGTCGAGTACGAGCAGTACTTC. This gives the protein CSASGVEYEQYF.

The CDR3 sequence: CSVEKGTPYGGYTF. The CDR3 bases are TGCAGCGTTGAAAAGGGGACCCCCTACGGTGGCTACACCTTC. V and J are TRBV29-1 and TRBJ1-2; TRBD1 might be the D (5 bases). Trimming took off 2 bases at V and 7 bases at J, with 17 bases between the two ends. This CDR3 region has 14 residues. CDR1 and CDR2 from the germline V gene are SQVTM and ANQGSEA. The full variable domain, rest sourced from reference TRBV29-1 and TRBJ1-2, is SAVISQKPSRDICQRGTSLTIQCQVDSQVTMMFWYRQQPGQSLTLIATANQGSEATYESGFVIDKFPISRPNLTFSTLTVSNMSPEDSSIYLCSVEKGTPYGGYTFGSGTRLTVV.

Ten or more counts support this clonotype. This chain connects TRBV12-3 or TRBV12-4 to TRBJ2-3; 9 nucleotides agree with TRBD1. The length of the CDR3 is 16 residues. With 5 bases clipped from V and 4 bases from J, the junction kept 10 bases outside the gene matches. CDR3 sequence (DNA): TGTGCCAGCAGTGACCCCGACGGGACAGGGTCAGATACGCAGTATTTT. Amino acid sequence: CASSDPDGTGSDTQYF.

This chain links TRBV2 with TRBJ1-2; D is perhaps TRBD1 (5 bases). The V end lost 3 bases, the J end lost 6 bases, and 11 bases lay between the germline ends. The CDR3 spans 13 residues. The germline V gene has CDR1 SNHLY and CDR2 FYNNEI. Here the CDR3 reads CASSEGVMDGYTF. CDR3 sequence (DNA): TGTGCCAGCAGTGAGGGGGTTATGGATGGCTACACCTTC.

This clonotype was recorded a few times. A much larger clone differs by one base, so this may be a read error. The chain couples TRBV5-1 to TRBJ1-5; TRBD1 matches 9 bases. This CDR3 has 14 amino acids. CDR1 SGHRS and CDR2 YFSETQ come from the germline V gene. CDR3 DNA: TGCGCCAGCAGTACCGGGACAGGGAATCACCCCCAGCATTTT. Its protein product is CASSTGTGNHPQHF.

This clonotype has a handful of counts. J is TRBJ2-6 and V is TRBV11-3; 7 bases are a match to TRBD1. Germline lookup yields CDR1 SGHNT and CDR2 YENEEA. The CDR3 has 18 amino acids. J lost 0 bases, V lost 2 bases, and 7 bases had no gene match. CDR3 protein: CASSLLGQASSGANVLTF. The CDR3, as DNA: TGTGCCAGCAGCTTACTTGGACAGGCTAGCTCTGGGGCCAACGTCCTGACTTTC.

This clonotype was recorded at least ten times. The chain links TRBV11-2 to TRBJ2-5; D gene ambiguous. The length of the CDR3 is 16 residues. Looked up from germline, CDR1 is SGHAT and CDR2 is FQNNGV. V lost 3 bases and J lost 6, with 20 bases in between. CDR3 DNA sequence: TGTGCCAGCAGCTTGGTACGAGGCAGATCCGGCAAGACCCAGTACTTC. This sequence encodes CASSLVRGRSGKTQYF.

This clonotype came up many times. The chain couples TRBV10-3 to TRBJ2-7, with 7 bases identical to TRBD2. This CDR3 spans 16 amino acids. V lost 4 bases and J lost 2; bases outside the gene matches: 11. Germline V gene data show CDR1 as ENHRY and CDR2 as SYGVKD. CDR3 in DNA: TGTGCCATCAGTGCCTCCGAGACTAGCAGAACCTACGAGCAGTACTTC. It yields the protein CAISASETSRTYEQYF.

The chain links TRBV29-1 to TRBJ1-4; 8 bases are shared with TRBD1. CDR3 size: 12 residues. J gave up 6 bases and V 3 bases, and 0 bases lay outside the gene matches. Germline-derived CDR1 and CDR2 are SQVTM and ANQGSEA. The CDR3 bases are TGCAGCGTTGAGGACAGGGATGAAAAACTGTTTTTT. It codes for CSVEDRDEKLFF.